This T cell receptor beta chain derives from a study of OX40 agonist ivuxolimab in advanced cancers. Whole-study context: With a range of about 23 to 90, age averaged roughly 60 years, and 70% to 85% were male. Prior therapy, whether anti-PD-1, anti-PD-L1 or anti-CTLA-4, was allowed, and more than 35% had some.

The V end lost 0 bases, the J end lost 6 bases, and 13 bases lay between the germline ends. Looked up from germline, CDR1 is SGHRS and CDR2 is YFSETQ. CDR3 length: 14 amino acids. Points on this clone: Its target is unknown.

Findings and caveats of the study: On average, a greater number of expanded clones characterised CD8+ T cells relative to CD4+. A proportion of nonresponders additionally exhibited low normalized T-cell clonal expansion.

Using immunoSEQ multiplex PCR, the repertoire was profiled, and TCRdb retains in-frame clones only, with some absent. The sample contains more than 85,000 clones, 90% of which appear only once. The sequence came from an adult with an advanced solid tumor such as melanoma, head and neck, liver or kidney cancer. The sample consisted of CD4+ or CD8+ T cells sorted from blood, taken in a trial of the OX40 agonist ivuxolimab. The rearrangement uses TRBV5-1 and TRBJ2-7; D is possibly TRBD1 (5 bases). CDR3 nucleotides: TGCGCCAGCAGCTTGGTGGGGCTTAGGCGCGAGCAGTACTTC. It yields the protein CASSLVGLRREQYF.